This passage covers 14 T cell receptor beta chains from one sample sequenced in a study of blood T cells in healthy people across ages. For the second PCR, which ran for roughly 7 to 11 cycles, a sample-barcoded 5' primer and a J-beta primer mix were used. TCRdb reprocessed the 5' RACE reads via MiXCR and lists one record per CDR3 protein. The sample shows more than 800,000 distinct CDR3 sequences, 45% of them seen only once. The specimen was blood. These receptors were obtained from a woman aged 60 to 75 in good health.

This chain joins TRBV29-1 and TRBJ1-2, with D possibly matching TRBD1 (5 bases). CDR1 and CDR2 from the germline V gene are SQVTM and ANQGSEA. Trimming shortened V by 6 bases and J by 2 bases, and 10 bases separated the two germline ends. CDR3 length equals 12 residues. The CDR3, as DNA: TGCAGCGTCCAACAGGCGAACTATGGCTACACCTTC. It encodes CSVQQANYGYTF. The complete variable domain, with remaining parts taken from reference TRBV29-1 and TRBJ1-2, reads SAVISQKPSRDICQRGTSLTIQCQVDSQVTMMFWYRQQPGQSLTLIATANQGSEATYESGFVIDKFPISRPNLTFSTLTVSNMSPEDSSIYLCSVQQANYGYTFGSGTRLTVV.

V gene TRBV7-9 combines with J gene TRBJ2-4; perhaps TRBD2 as D (6 bases). Trimming left V 4 bases short and J 8 bases short, with 18 bases between. This CDR3 spans 15 amino acids. Germline V gene data show CDR1 as SEHNR and CDR2 as FQNEAQ (reference sequence). The CDR3: CASSSRGSDGDIQYF. CDR3 nucleotide sequence: TGTGCCAGCAGCTCCCGGGGGTCCGACGGAGACATTCAGTACTTC.

Details on this clonotype: This sequence may be a read error, since a much larger clone differs from it by one base. This chain connects TRBV20-1 to TRBJ2-4, with TRBD2 matching 7 bases. The DNA end is more similar to TRBJ2-7, so the J call may be wrong. The CDR3 has 13 amino acids. CDR1 and CDR2 (germline): DFQATT, SNEGSKA (reference sequence). In nucleotides, the CDR3 is TGCAGTGCTGGGGACTACCAGGACTACGAGCAGTACTTC. Protein sequence: CSAGDYQDYEQYF.

The rearrangement links TRBV5-1 to TRBJ2-1; 13 nucleotides match TRBD2. Looked up from germline, CDR1 is SGHRS and CDR2 is YFSETQ. The V and J ends lost 4 bases and 9 bases, in that order; junction bases with no gene match: 7. This CDR3 region has 15 residues. CDR3 sequence (DNA): TGCGCCAGCAGCCTCGGGACTAGCGGGAACGGTGAGCAGTTCTTC. It encodes CASSLGTSGNGEQFF.

This clonotype was counted a few times. The CDR3 loop reads CSIRDGTYEQYF. The CDR3 bases are TGCAGCATTCGGGACGGAACCTACGAGCAGTACTTC. V is TRBV29-1 and J is TRBJ2-7; D may correspond to TRBD1 or TRBD2 (5 bases each). Trimming cost V 8 bases and J 2 bases, with 13 bases left between them. Germline CDR1 reads SQVTM; CDR2 reads ANQGSEA. CDR3 length: 12 residues.

The rearrangement links TRBV25-1 to TRBJ1-6; maybe TRBD1 (5 bases). Trimming removed 0 bases from V and 4 bases from J, with 7 bases in between. The V gene's germline CDR1 is MGHDK and CDR2 SYGVNS. CDR3 length: 15 residues. CDR3 amino acids: CASSEYGGYNSPLHF. In DNA form, the CDR3 reads TGTGCCAGCAGTGAATACGGGGGTTATAATTCACCCCTCCACTTT.

The V and J genes are TRBV5-4 and TRBJ2-6, with a tentative D call TRBD1 (6 bases). The V end was cut by 4 bases, the J end by 2 bases, with 19 bases between. Germline V CDR1 and CDR2: SGHNT, YYREEE (reference sequence). This CDR3 is built from 18 residues. The CDR3 region has the DNA TGTGCCAGCAGCCCCGCGTTCGGACAGAAACCTGGGGCCAACGTCCTGACTTTC. This translates into CASSPAFGQKPGANVLTF. Full variable domain (remainder filled in from reference TRBV5-4 and TRBJ2-6): ETGVTQSPTHLIKTRGQQVTLRCSSQSGHNTVSWYQQALGQGPQFIFQYYREEENGRGNFPPRFSGLQFPNYSSELNVNALELDDSALYLCASSPAFGQKPGANVLTFGAGSRLTVL.

The chain has TRBV20-1 and TRBJ1-4; 10 nucleotides agree with TRBD1. The V gene end was trimmed by 5 bases and the J gene end by 8 bases; junction bases not matched to a gene: 5. Germline V gives CDR1 DFQATT, CDR2 SNEGSKA (reference sequence). This CDR3 comprises 13 residues. CDR3 in amino acids: CSARTGGYEKLFF. DNA for the CDR3: TGCAGTGCTCGGACAGGGGGTTACGAAAAACTGTTTTTT.

The rearrangement uses TRBV27 and TRBJ2-1; the D gene is possibly TRBD1 (6 bases). This CDR3 is 13 amino acids long. Deletions cut 8 bases from V and 4 bases from J, with 12 bases between. Per the germline V gene, CDR1 is MNHEY and CDR2 is SMNVEV (reference sequence). The CDR3 loop reads CASGGGRYNEQFF. In DNA form, the CDR3 reads TGTGCCAGCGGGGGCGGAAGATACAATGAGCAGTTCTTC.

As to this clonotype: A much larger clone differs by one base, so this may be a read error. The chain recombines TRBV20-1 with TRBJ2-1; D perhaps matches TRBD2 (6 bases). CDR3 length: 16 residues. V lost 0 bases to trimming and J lost 9 bases, with 21 bases between them. CDR1 DFQATT and CDR2 SNEGSKA come from the germline V gene (reference sequence). Here the CDR3 reads CSARDFSGWALTEQFF. The CDR3 nucleotides read TGCAGTGCTAGAGATTTCAGCGGGTGGGCCCTCACTGAGCAGTTCTTC.

This chain joins TRBV28 and TRBJ1-1, with 9 bases that match TRBD1. The CDR3 is 15 amino acids. Germline lookup yields CDR1 MDHEN and CDR2 SYDVKM. V dropped 8 bases and J dropped 3; count of bases not matched to a gene: 10. In DNA form, the CDR3 reads TGTGCCAGCCTCCCAGGGGACAGGGCGGACACTGAAGCTTTCTTT. As protein: CASLPGDRADTEAFF.

The gene calls are TRBV20-1 and TRBJ2-1; maybe TRBD2 (6 bases). Per germline, CDR1 DFQATT and CDR2 SNEGSKA (reference sequence). The CDR3 has 14 residues. With 5 bases removed from V and 7 bases from J, the gap between germline ends came to 18 bases. The CDR3 region is CSAYIRDGLNEQFF. The CDR3 DNA reads as TGCAGTGCTTACATCCGGGACGGACTAAATGAGCAGTTCTTC.

CDR3 nucleotides: TGCAGTGCTAGCTTGGGGCAGCAAAACAATGAGCAGTTCTTC. It is translated as CSASLGQQNNEQFF. This sequence joins TRBV20-1 and TRBJ2-1; tentative D call: TRBD1 (5 bases). V dropped 3 bases and J dropped 5 bases, with 14 bases sitting between them. The CDR3 extends over 14 amino acids. Germline-derived CDR1 and CDR2 are DFQATT and SNEGSKA (reference sequence).

The sample holds many counts of this clonotype. This chain links TRBV29-1 with TRBJ2-5; 7 bases are shared with TRBD1. The CDR3 runs to 14 residues. Germline V CDR1 and CDR2: SQVTM, ANQGSEA. J gave up 2 bases and V 4 bases, and 7 bases lay outside the gene matches. As DNA, the CDR3 is TGCAGCGTTGTAGGGGACAGAGTACAAGAGACCCAGTACTTC. Translating it yields CSVVGDRVQETQYF.